This entry features one T cell receptor beta chain sequence. V lost 5 bases and J lost 2, with 18 bases in between. Germline V CDR1 and CDR2: SGHTA, FQGNSA. This CDR3 is 17 amino acids long. These data belong to a study of OX40 agonist ivuxolimab in advanced cancers. Study context: Participants averaged about 60 years of age (range roughly 23 to 90) and were roughly 80% male.

Here immunoSEQ multiplex PCR was the method, and the copy in TCRdb shows in-frame clones only, minus some. The table lists about 80,000 clones, more than 75% of them singletons. The chain recombines TRBV7-2 with TRBJ1-4, with D tentatively TRBD1 (6 bases). The sample in question was CD4+ or CD8+ T cells sorted from blood, obtained in a trial of the OX40 agonist ivuxolimab. This clonotype originated in an adult with an advanced solid tumor such as melanoma, head and neck, liver or kidney cancer. The CDR3 sequence: CASSRRIGGGTNEKLFF. The CDR3 DNA reads TGTGCCAGCAGCCGGAGGATAGGCGGGGGCACTAATGAAAAACTGTTTTTT.